Each of the 31 T cell receptor beta chains below was sequenced from the same sample in a study of T cells after yellow fever vaccination. One entry per CDR3 protein, called by TCRdb with MiXCR from the 5' RACE reads. The sample includes 620,000 or so distinct CDR3 sequences, less than 20% of them seen just once. Material: PBMCs, obtained about 5 days after the first yellow fever vaccination. These receptors originate from a man younger than 30 who received the YFV17D yellow fever vaccine.

The chain links TRBV3-1 to TRBJ2-3; D perhaps matches TRBD2 (5 bases). Germline V gives CDR1 LGHDT, CDR2 YNNKEL (reference sequence). The ends were cut back, 2 bases at V and 3 bases at J, with 9 bases in the middle. The CDR3 length is 14 residues. The CDR3 sequence: CASSQPAETDTQYF. CDR3 nucleotides: TGTGCCAGCAGCCAACCAGCGGAGACAGATACGCAGTATTTT.

V gene TRBV11-2 combines with J gene TRBJ1-1; no clear D gene. Deletions cut 1 base from V and 5 bases from J, with 8 bases between. Germline V gene sequence: CDR1 SGHAT, CDR2 FQNNGV. The CDR3 has 13 residues. CDR3 loop: CASSLAYRTEAFF. The CDR3 DNA reads TGTGCCAGCAGCTTAGCCTACCGTACTGAAGCTTTCTTT. The variable domain in full, with the rest retrieved from reference TRBV11-2 and TRBJ1-1, is EAGVAQSPRYKIIEKRQSVAFWCNPISGHATLYWYQQILGQGPKLLIQFQNNGVVDDSQLPKDRFSAERLKGVDSTLKIQPAKLEDSAVYLCASSLAYRTEAFFGQGTRLTVV.

The V call is TRBV7-3, the J call TRBJ2-3; possible D gene TRBD2, 5 bases. Germline V CDR1 and CDR2: SGHTA, FQGTGA. CDR3 length: 13 residues. Trimming shortened V by 5 bases and J by 2 bases, and 8 bases separated the two germline ends. The DNA of the CDR3 is TGTGCCAGCAGCGCGGGCCCCACAGATACGCAGTATTTT. Residues: CASSAGPTDTQYF.

This clonotype came up many times. V gene TRBV24-1 combines with J gene TRBJ2-1; D is unclear. V lost 4 bases to trimming and J lost 0 bases, with 9 bases between them. CDR1 and CDR2 from the germline V gene are KGHDR and SFDVKD. CDR3 length: 15 residues. The CDR3 region is CATSEGPSSYNEQFF. Here the CDR3 DNA reads TGTGCCACCAGTGAAGGCCCGAGCTCCTACAATGAGCAGTTCTTC.

This clonotype showed up just a few times. V usage is TRBV11-2 and J usage is TRBJ2-7, with D unclear. CDR1 is SGHAT, CDR2 FQNNGV, per germline. Trimming stripped 0 bases from V and 9 bases from J, with 24 bases between. This CDR3 contains 17 residues. The CDR3 loop reads CASSLEVAPRSRPPQYV. CDR3 DNA sequence: TGTGCCAGCAGCTTAGAGGTGGCTCCTCGCTCCCGCCCCCCGCAGTACGTC.

The chain links TRBV9 to TRBJ2-3, with 9 positions matching TRBD2. The J segment lost 0 bases and the V segment lost 1 base, leaving 6 bases of the junction unmatched. Germline V lookup: CDR1 SGDLS, CDR2 YYNGEE. This CDR3 spans 17 amino acids. CDR3 sequence (DNA): TGTGCCAGCAGCGTAAGGCGGGGGGGGCCAAGCACAGATACGCAGTATTTT. Amino acids: CASSVRRGGPSTDTQYF.

There are many counts of this clonotype. This chain joins TRBV10-3 and TRBJ2-3, with TRBD1 matching over 7 bases. V was clipped by 0 bases and J by 7 bases; unmatched bases: 1. The germline CDR1 and CDR2 sequences are ENHRY and SYGVKD. CDR3 size: 13 residues. CDR3 DNA sequence: TGTGCCATCAGTGAGTCACAGGGGAATACGCAGTATTTT. It codes for CAISESQGNTQYF.

The chain combines TRBV4-3 with TRBJ2-3; TRBD1 matches 7 bases. This CDR3 region has 13 residues. V shed 4 bases and J 10 bases; nucleotides not matched to a gene: 8. Germline V gene lookup returns CDR1 LGHNA and CDR2 YSLEER. CDR3 residues: CASSRDRALSQYF. CDR3 sequence (DNA): TGCGCCAGCAGCCGGGACAGAGCCTTATCGCAGTATTTT.

The gene calls are TRBV15 and TRBJ1-2; 7 nucleotides match TRBD1. CDR3 length equals 14 residues. Germline lookup yields CDR1 LNHNV and CDR2 YYDKDF (reference sequence). Germline trimming cut 0 bases from V and 8 bases from J; bases unmatched to any gene: 6. The CDR3 nucleotides read TGTGCCACCAGCAGAGATTTCGGAGGGGGCGGCTACACCTTC. This codes for CATSRDFGGGGYTF.

In this sample, this clonotype turned up a few times. The V gene is TRBV2, the J gene TRBJ2-7; 8 positions match TRBD1. The V and J ends lost 5 bases and 2 bases, in that order; junction bases with no gene match: 5. The germline CDR1 and CDR2 sequences are SNHLY and FYNNEI. The CDR3 runs 14 residues. This CDR3 reads CASSRRDRTYEQYV. CDR3 DNA: TGTGCCAGCAGTAGGAGGGACAGGACCTACGAGCAGTACGTC.

This clonotype was recorded many times. The chain combines TRBV9 with TRBJ1-1; TRBD1 might be the D (6 bases). CDR3 length equals 14 residues. Germline V lookup: CDR1 SGDLS, CDR2 YYNGEE. Trimming removed 3 bases from V and 4 bases from J, with 13 bases in between. CDR3 protein: CASSAQGAGTEAFF. The CDR3 DNA follows: TGTGCCAGCAGCGCACAGGGTGCTGGCACTGAAGCTTTCTTT.

This clonotype came up a few times. The chain couples TRBV27 to TRBJ1-2, with D possibly being TRBD1 (6 bases). Between the trimmed V and J ends, which lost 2 bases and 4 bases, there was a span of 11 bases. This CDR3 has 14 residues. Per the germline V gene, CDR1 is MNHEY and CDR2 is SMNVEV (reference sequence). The CDR3 DNA is TGTGCCAGCAGTTTACTTGGGGGCCCCTATGGCTACACCTTC. Its protein product is CASSLLGGPYGYTF.

V is TRBV14 and J is TRBJ1-5; D remains unclear. Trimming removed 1 base at V and 3 bases at J, with 10 bases between. The CDR3 totals 15 residues. Germline values: CDR1 SGHDN, CDR2 FVKESK. CDR3 coding DNA: TGTGCCAGCAGCCAAGGCAAGGGAATCAATCAGCCCCAGCATTTT. Its protein product is CASSQGKGINQPQHF.

The CDR3 region has the DNA TGTGCCAGCAGCCAAGAGGGCGCGGGGGCTTTCTACAATGAGCAGTTCTTC. Translated, it gives CASSQEGAGAFYNEQFF. V and J are TRBV3-1 and TRBJ2-1; D perhaps matches TRBD2 (7 bases). The CDR3 spans 17 residues. The V gene lost 0 bases and the J gene lost 3 bases, with 15 bases spanning the gap. CDR1 is LGHDT and CDR2 is YNNKEL in the germline V gene (reference sequence).

This chain joins TRBV2 and TRBJ1-2; a possible D gene is TRBD1 (5 bases). V was cut by 9 bases and J by 7 bases, with 9 bases left in between. Germline CDR1 and CDR2: SNHLY and FYNNEI. This CDR3 spans 10 amino acids. The DNA for the CDR3 is TGTGCCAGAGGGGATAGTGGCTACACCTTC. It yields the protein CARGDSGYTF. The whole variable domain, remainder taken from reference TRBV2 and TRBJ1-2, is EPEVTQTPSHQVTQMGQEVILRCVPISNHLYFYWYRQILGQKVEFLVSFYNNEISEKSEIFDDQFSVERPDGSNFTLKIRSTKLEDSAMYFCARGDSGYTFGSGTRLTVV.

CDR3 region: CASSLLADGGGQETQYF. DNA for the CDR3: TGCGCCAGCAGCCTCCTGGCAGACGGGGGGGGCCAAGAGACCCAGTACTTC. The chain has TRBV4-1 and TRBJ2-5; TRBD2 matches 8 bases. The CDR3 consists of 17 residues. V lost 4 bases to trimming and J lost 1 base; unmatched junction nucleotides: 11. Germline CDR1 and CDR2: MGHRA and YSYEKL.

In its sample, this clonotype was seen a few times. The V and J genes are TRBV11-2 and TRBJ2-2, with D possibly matching TRBD1 (7 bases). Trimming stripped 1 base from V and 5 bases from J, with 14 bases between. The CDR3 is 16 amino acids. CDR1 and CDR2 (germline): SGHAT, FQNNGV. The CDR3 DNA sequence: TGTGCCAGCAGCTTAGTAGGCAGGGGGAGGACCGGGGAGCTGTTTTTT. It is translated as CASSLVGRGRTGELFF.

This clonotype showed up just a few times. This chain uses TRBV11-2 with TRBJ1-1, with no clear D. Trimming left V 4 bases short and J 3 bases short, with 9 bases between. The CDR3 runs 13 residues. CDR1 is SGHAT, CDR2 FQNNGV, per germline. The CDR3 nucleotides read TGTGCCAGCAGCTCCCGAGGTTACACTGAAGCTTTCTTT. It codes for CASSSRGYTEAFF.

This clonotype was observed a few times. This chain links TRBV3-1 with TRBJ2-5; D is possibly TRBD1 or TRBD2 (5 bases each). Germline loops: CDR1 LGHDT, CDR2 YNNKEL (reference sequence). The CDR3 consists of 15 residues. With 1 base removed from V and 5 bases from J, the gap between germline ends came to 14 bases. The CDR3 DNA is TGTGCCAGCAGCCAAGTTTTAGGGGAGCCGGAGACCCAGTACTTC. Protein: CASSQVLGEPETQYF.

This clonotype was observed a few times. The rearrangement links TRBV12-3 or TRBV12-4 to TRBJ1-2; weak D call: TRBD1 (5 bases). The CDR3 extends over 14 amino acids. The germline V and J ends were trimmed by 1 base and 4 bases, with 10 bases remaining between them. As DNA, the CDR3 is TGTGCCAGCAGTTTAGTATGGGGCCCCTATGGCTACACCTTC. Protein sequence: CASSLVWGPYGYTF.

J is TRBJ1-2 and V is TRBV5-1; 7 nucleotides agree with TRBD1. Germline lookup yields CDR1 SGHRS and CDR2 YFSETQ. The CDR3 totals 14 residues. With 3 bases clipped from V and 3 bases from J, the junction kept 5 bases outside the gene matches. CDR3 coding DNA: TGCGCCAGCAGCTCGGACGGGACAGACTATGGCTACACCTTC. Its translation: CASSSDGTDYGYTF.

The CDR3 region is CASSDSGGLGNQPQHF. As DNA, the CDR3 is TGTGCCAGCAGTGACTCAGGGGGCCTTGGCAATCAGCCCCAGCATTTT. The chain links TRBV28 to TRBJ1-5, with TRBD1 matching over 8 bases. The CDR3 loop spans 16 amino acids. Germline assignment: CDR1 MDHEN and CDR2 SYDVKM. Losses at the gene ends were 5 bases for V and 2 bases for J; bases not matched to a gene: 8.

This clonotype was observed a handful of times. The chain combines TRBV5-1 with TRBJ1-1; 9 positions match TRBD1. This CDR3 region has 16 residues. V trimming: 2 bases; J trimming: 2 bases; junction bases outside the gene matches: 7. Germline V gene data show CDR1 as SGHRS and CDR2 as YFSETQ. CDR3 amino acids: CASSLGDRVANTEAFF. The DNA of the CDR3 is TGCGCCAGCAGCTTAGGGGACAGGGTAGCAAACACTGAAGCTTTCTTT.

This clonotype was detected a few times. The gene calls are TRBV20-1 and TRBJ2-3, with D possibly matching TRBD2 (6 bases). The length of the CDR3 is 15 residues. Germline V gives CDR1 DFQATT, CDR2 SNEGSKA (reference sequence). V lost 1 base to trimming and J lost 5 bases, with 16 bases between them. The CDR3 is CSARGRRGGEDTQYF. Here the CDR3 DNA reads TGCAGTGCTAGAGGCCGGCGAGGCGGGGAAGATACGCAGTATTTT.

The chain recombines TRBV5-4 with TRBJ2-1; D is possibly TRBD2 (6 bases). With 0 bases removed from V and 9 bases from J, the gap between germline ends came to 13 bases. The germline V gene encodes CDR1 SGHNT and CDR2 YYREEE (reference sequence). The CDR3 is made up of 14 amino acids. The CDR3 sequence is CASSLVMGGVEQFF. The CDR3 nucleotides read TGTGCCAGCAGCTTGGTTATGGGGGGTGTTGAGCAGTTCTTC.

This clonotype was seen repeatedly, ten times or more. This chain connects TRBV7-2 to TRBJ2-2; D gene uncertain. V was cut by 5 bases and J by 4 bases, with 14 bases left in between. CDR1 is SGHTA and CDR2 is FQGNSA in the germline V gene. This CDR3 region has 15 residues. CDR3 coding DNA: TGTGCCAGCAGCCGCCATGGGCAGTTCACCGGGGAGCTGTTTTTT. Protein: CASSRHGQFTGELFF.

The V and J genes are TRBV15 and TRBJ1-5; TRBD1 agrees at 7 bases. Germline V gives CDR1 LNHNV, CDR2 YYDKDF (reference sequence). The CDR3 extends over 16 amino acids. The J segment lost 2 bases and the V segment lost 2 bases, leaving 6 bases of the junction unmatched. The chain's CDR3 is CATSRPMTGRNQPQHF. The CDR3 coding sequence is TGTGCCACCAGCAGACCAATGACAGGGCGCAATCAGCCCCAGCATTTT.

This clonotype was seen a handful of times. This chain uses TRBV12-3 or TRBV12-4 with TRBJ2-7; the match to TRBD1 covers 11 bases. The CDR3 length is 15 residues. The V segment lost 3 bases and the J segment 2 bases; nucleotides outside the gene matches: 3. The CDR3 bases are TGTGCCAGCAGTTTCGGGACAGGGGGTACCTACGAGCAGTACTTC. As protein: CASSFGTGGTYEQYF.

This clonotype was seen ten or more times. The chain combines TRBV12-3 or TRBV12-4 with TRBJ1-1; no clear D gene. V gave up 4 bases and J gave up 12 bases, with 6 bases separating them. The CDR3 is 9 amino acids. The CDR3 sequence: CASSSLSFF. In DNA, the CDR3 is TGTGCCAGCAGTTCCCTGTCTTTCTTT.

This clonotype has just one count. The chain is built from TRBV18 and TRBJ2-7, with D possibly matching TRBD1 (5 bases). V was trimmed by 6 bases and J by 2 bases, leaving 11 bases between them. Germline V gives CDR1 KGHSH, CDR2 LQKENI. CDR3 length equals 13 residues. This chain's CDR3 is CASSGGATYEQYF. The DNA for the CDR3 is TGTGCCAGCTCGGGTGGGGCCACCTACGAGCAGTACTTC. The full variable domain, with the rest looked up from reference TRBV18 and TRBJ2-7, is NAGVMQNPRHLVRRRGQEARLRCSPMKGHSHVYWYRQLPEEGLKFMVYLQKENIIDESGMPKERFSAEFPKEGPSILRIQQVVRGDSAAYFCASSGGATYEQYFGPGTRLTVT.

V and J are TRBV14 and TRBJ1-1; D might be TRBD1 (5 bases). V lost 4 bases to trimming and J lost 4 bases, with 19 bases between them. Germline lookup yields CDR1 SGHDN and CDR2 FVKESK. The CDR3 consists of 16 residues. The CDR3 DNA follows: TGTGCCAGCAGCCCGAGAATGGGGACGTTGAGCACTGAAGCTTTCTTT. It encodes CASSPRMGTLSTEAFF.